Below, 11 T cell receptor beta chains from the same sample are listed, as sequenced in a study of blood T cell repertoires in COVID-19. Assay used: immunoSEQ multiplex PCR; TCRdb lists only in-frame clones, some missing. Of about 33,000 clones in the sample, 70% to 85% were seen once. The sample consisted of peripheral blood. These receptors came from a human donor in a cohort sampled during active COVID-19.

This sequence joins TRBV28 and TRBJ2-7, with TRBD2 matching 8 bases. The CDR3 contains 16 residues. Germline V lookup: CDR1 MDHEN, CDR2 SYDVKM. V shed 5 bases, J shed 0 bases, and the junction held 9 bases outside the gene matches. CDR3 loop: CASSGVGRGVSYEQYF. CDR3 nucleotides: TGTGCCAGCAGTGGGGTAGGGCGGGGGGTCTCCTACGAGCAGTACTTC.

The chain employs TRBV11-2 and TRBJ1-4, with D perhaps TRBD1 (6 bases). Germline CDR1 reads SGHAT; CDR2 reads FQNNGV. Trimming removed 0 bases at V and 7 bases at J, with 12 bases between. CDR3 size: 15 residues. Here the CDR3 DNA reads TGTGCCAGCAGCTTAGAGGCAGGGGAACTTGAAAAACTGTTTTTT. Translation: CASSLEAGELEKLFF.

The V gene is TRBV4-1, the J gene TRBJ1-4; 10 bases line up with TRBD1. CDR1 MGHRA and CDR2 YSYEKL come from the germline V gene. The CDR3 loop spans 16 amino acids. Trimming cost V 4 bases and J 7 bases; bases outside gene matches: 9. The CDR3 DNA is TGCGCCAGCAGCCTAATGACCGGGACAGGGGTTGAAAAACTGTTTTTT. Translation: CASSLMTGTGVEKLFF.

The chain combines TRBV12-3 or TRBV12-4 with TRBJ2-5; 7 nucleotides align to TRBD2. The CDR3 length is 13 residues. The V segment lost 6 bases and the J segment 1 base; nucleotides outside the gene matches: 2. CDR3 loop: CASRRTSQETQYF. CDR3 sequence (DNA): TGTGCCAGCAGGAGGACTAGCCAAGAGACCCAGTACTTC.

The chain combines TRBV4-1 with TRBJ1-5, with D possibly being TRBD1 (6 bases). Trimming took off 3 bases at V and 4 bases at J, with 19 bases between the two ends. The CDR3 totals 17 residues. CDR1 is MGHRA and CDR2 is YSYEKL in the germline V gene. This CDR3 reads CASSHSSGTSGNQPQHF. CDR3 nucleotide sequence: TGCGCCAGCAGCCACTCCTCCGGGACATCAGGAAATCAGCCCCAGCATTTT.

The CDR3 sequence: CASSFGRVMGTEAFF. Here the CDR3 DNA reads TGTGCCAGCAGTTTTGGCAGGGTAATGGGCACTGAAGCTTTCTTT. The gene calls are TRBV27 and TRBJ1-1, with D possibly being TRBD1 (5 bases). Trimming shortened V by 3 bases and J by 4 bases, and 15 bases separated the two germline ends. The CDR3 runs to 15 residues. Per the germline V gene, CDR1 is MNHEY and CDR2 is SMNVEV (reference sequence).

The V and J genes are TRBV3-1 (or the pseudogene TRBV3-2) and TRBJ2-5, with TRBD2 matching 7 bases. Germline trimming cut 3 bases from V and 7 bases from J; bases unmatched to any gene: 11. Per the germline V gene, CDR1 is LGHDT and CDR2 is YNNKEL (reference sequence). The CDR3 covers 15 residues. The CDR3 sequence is CASSHLTSVPGTQYF. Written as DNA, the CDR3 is TGTGCCAGCAGCCATCTCACTAGCGTCCCCGGGACCCAGTACTTC.

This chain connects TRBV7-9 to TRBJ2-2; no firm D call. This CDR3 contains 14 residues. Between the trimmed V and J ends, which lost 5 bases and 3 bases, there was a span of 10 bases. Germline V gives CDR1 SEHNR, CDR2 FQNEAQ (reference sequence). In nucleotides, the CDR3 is TGTGCCAGCAGCCCTCGTCTTGACACCGGGGAGCTGTTTTTT. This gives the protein CASSPRLDTGELFF.

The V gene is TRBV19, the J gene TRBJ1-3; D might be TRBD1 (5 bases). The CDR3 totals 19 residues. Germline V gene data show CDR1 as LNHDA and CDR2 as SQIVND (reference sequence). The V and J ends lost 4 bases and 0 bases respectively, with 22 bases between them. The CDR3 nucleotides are TGTGCCAGTAGTACCCCCCCGTGGAGGGACTCCTCCTCTGGAAACACCATATATTTT. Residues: CASSTPPWRDSSSGNTIYF.

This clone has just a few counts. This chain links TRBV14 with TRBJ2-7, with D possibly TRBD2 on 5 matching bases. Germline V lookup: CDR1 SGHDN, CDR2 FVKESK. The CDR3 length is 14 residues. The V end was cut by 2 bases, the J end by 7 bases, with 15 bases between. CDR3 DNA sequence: TGTGCCAGCAGCCAATACTACGGGGAGAGTGAGCAGTACTTC. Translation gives CASSQYYGESEQYF. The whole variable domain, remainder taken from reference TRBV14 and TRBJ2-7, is EAGVTQFPSHSVIEKGQTVTLRCDPISGHDNLYWYRRVMGKEIKFLLHFVKESKQDESGMPNNRFLAERTGGTYSTLKVQPAELEDSGVYFCASSQYYGESEQYFGPGTRLTVT.

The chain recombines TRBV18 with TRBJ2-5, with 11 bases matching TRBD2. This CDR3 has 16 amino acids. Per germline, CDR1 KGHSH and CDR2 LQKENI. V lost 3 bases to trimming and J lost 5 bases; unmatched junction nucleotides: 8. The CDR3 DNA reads TGTGCCAGCTCACCGCTAGCGGGGGGCCTGGGGGAGACCCAGTACTTC. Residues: CASSPLAGGLGETQYF.